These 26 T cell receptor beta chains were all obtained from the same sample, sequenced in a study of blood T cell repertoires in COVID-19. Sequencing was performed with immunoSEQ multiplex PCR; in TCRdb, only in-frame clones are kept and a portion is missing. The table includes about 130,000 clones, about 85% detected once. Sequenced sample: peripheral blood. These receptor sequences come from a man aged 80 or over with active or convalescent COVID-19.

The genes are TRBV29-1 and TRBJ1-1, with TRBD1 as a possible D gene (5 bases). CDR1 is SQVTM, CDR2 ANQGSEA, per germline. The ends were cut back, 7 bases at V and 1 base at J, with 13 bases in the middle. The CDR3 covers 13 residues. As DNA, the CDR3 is TGCAGCGCCGCCGACAGTTCGAACACTGAAGCTTTCTTT. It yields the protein CSAADSSNTEAFF.

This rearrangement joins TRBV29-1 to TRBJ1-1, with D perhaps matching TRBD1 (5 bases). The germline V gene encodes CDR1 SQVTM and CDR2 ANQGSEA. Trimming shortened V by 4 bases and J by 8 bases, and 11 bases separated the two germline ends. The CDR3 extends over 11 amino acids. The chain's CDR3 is CSVARAGEAFF. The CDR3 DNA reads TGCAGCGTTGCCCGGGCAGGGGAAGCTTTCTTT.

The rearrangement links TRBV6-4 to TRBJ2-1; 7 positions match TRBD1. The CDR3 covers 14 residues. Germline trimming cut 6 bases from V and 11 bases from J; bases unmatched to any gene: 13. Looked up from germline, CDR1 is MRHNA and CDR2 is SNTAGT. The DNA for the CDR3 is TGTGCCAGCAGACTCTCCCGGGACAGTCTCCAGCAGTTCTTC. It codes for CASRLSRDSLQQFF.

In DNA, the CDR3 is TGCGCCAGCAGCGCCCAGCGGGAGACACACAATGAGCAGTTCTTC. Encoded protein: CASSAQRETHNEQFF. The genes are TRBV5-1 and TRBJ2-1, with 8 bases that match TRBD2. The junction had 8 bases not matched to a gene; V was cut back by 4 bases and J by 5 bases. This CDR3 spans 15 amino acids. In germline, CDR1 is SGHRS, CDR2 YFSETQ.

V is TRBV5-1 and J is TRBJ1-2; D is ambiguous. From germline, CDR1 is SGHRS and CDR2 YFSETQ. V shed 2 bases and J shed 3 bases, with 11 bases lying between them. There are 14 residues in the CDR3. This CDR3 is CASSLGSVDYGYTF. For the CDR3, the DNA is TGCGCCAGCAGCTTAGGGAGCGTGGACTATGGCTACACCTTC.

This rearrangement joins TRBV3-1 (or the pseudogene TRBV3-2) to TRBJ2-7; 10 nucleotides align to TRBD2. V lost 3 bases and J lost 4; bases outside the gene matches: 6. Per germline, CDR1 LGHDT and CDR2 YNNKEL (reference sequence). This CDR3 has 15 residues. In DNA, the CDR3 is TGTGCCAGCAGCCAGGGAGCGGGAGGGCCGTACGAGCAGTACTTC. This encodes CASSQGAGGPYEQYF.

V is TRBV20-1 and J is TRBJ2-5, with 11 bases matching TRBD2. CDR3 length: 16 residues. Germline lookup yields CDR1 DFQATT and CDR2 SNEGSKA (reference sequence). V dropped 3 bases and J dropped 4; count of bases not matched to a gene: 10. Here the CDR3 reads CSASVWLAGGAETQYF. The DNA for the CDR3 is TGCAGTGCTAGTGTTTGGCTAGCGGGGGGAGCAGAGACCCAGTACTTC.

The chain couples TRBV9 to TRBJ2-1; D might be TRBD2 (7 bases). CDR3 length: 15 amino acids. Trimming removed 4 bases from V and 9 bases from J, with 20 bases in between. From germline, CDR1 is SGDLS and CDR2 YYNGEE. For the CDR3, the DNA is TGTGCCAGCAGCCCGGTGGGGGGCGGGAGCGGTGAGCAGTTCTTC. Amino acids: CASSPVGGGSGEQFF.

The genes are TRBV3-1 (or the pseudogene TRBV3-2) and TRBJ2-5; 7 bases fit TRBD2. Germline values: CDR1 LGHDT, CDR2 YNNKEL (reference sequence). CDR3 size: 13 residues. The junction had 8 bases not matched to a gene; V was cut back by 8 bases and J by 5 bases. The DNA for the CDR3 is TGTGCCAGCGCTTCGACTAGCCGGGAGACCCAGTACTTC. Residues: CASASTSRETQYF.

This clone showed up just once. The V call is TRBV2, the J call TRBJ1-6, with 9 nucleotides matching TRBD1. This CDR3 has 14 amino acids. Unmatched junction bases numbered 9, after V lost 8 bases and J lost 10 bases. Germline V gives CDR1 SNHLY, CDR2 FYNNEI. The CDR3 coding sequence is TGTGCCAGCGGAAAACAGGGGGCAGGGTCACCCCTCCACTTT. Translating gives CASGKQGAGSPLHF.

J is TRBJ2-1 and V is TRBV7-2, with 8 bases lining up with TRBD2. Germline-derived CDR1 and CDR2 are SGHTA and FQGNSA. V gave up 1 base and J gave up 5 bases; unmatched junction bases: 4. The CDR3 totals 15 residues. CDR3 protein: CASSLVGTRDNEQFF. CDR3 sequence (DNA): TGTGCCAGCAGCTTAGTGGGGACTAGAGACAATGAGCAGTTCTTC.

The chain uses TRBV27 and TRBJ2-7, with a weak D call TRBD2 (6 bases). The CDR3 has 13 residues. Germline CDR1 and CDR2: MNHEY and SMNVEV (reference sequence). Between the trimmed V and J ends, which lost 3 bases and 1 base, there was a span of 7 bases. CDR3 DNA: TGTGCCAGCAGTTTTGGGGGGTCCTACGAGCAGTACTTC. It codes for CASSFGGSYEQYF.

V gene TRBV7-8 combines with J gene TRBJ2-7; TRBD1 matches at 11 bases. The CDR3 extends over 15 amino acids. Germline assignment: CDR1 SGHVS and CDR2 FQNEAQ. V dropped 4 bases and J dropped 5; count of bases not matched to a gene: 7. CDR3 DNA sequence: TGTGCCAGCAGCTCGGTGGGACAGGGGGTCGACGAGCAGTACTTC. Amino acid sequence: CASSSVGQGVDEQYF.

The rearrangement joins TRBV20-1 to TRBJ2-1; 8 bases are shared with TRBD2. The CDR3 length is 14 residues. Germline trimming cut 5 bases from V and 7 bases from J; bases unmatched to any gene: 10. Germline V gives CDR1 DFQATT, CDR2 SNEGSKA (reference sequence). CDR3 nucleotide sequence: TGCAGTGCTGGTGGGGTAGCGGGAAAAAATGAGCAGTTCTTC. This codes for CSAGGVAGKNEQFF.

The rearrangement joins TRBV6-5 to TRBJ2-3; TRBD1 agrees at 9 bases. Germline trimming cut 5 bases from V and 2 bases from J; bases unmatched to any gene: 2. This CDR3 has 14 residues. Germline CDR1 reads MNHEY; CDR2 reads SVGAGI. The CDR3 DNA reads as TGTGCCAGCAGTCGACAGGGGGACACAGATACGCAGTATTTT. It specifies CASSRQGDTDTQYF.

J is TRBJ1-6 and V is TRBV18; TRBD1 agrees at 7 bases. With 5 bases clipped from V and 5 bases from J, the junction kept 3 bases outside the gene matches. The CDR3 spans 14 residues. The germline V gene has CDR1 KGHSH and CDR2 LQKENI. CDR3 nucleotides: TGTGCCAGCTCAGCCACAGGGGATAATTCACCCCTCCACTTT. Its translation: CASSATGDNSPLHF.

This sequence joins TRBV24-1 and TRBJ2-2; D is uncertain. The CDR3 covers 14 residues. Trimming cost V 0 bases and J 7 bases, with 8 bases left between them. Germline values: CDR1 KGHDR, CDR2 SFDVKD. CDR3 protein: CATSDLRRSGELFF. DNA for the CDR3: TGTGCCACCAGTGATTTGCGACGGAGCGGGGAGCTGTTTTTT.

For the CDR3, the DNA is TGTGCCAGTAGCCCCCGACTAGCGGGGGGTAATGAGCAGTTCTTC. Protein product: CASSPRLAGGNEQFF. The chain employs TRBV19 and TRBJ2-1; 13 nucleotides line up with TRBD2. Per the germline V gene, CDR1 is LNHDA and CDR2 is SQIVND (reference sequence). The CDR3 runs to 15 residues. The V gene end was trimmed by 6 bases and the J gene end by 7 bases; junction bases not matched to a gene: 6.

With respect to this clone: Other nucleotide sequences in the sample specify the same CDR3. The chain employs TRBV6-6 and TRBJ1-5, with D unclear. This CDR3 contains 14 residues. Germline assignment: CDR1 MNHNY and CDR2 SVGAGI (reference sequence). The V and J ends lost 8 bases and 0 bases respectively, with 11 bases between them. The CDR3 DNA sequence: TGTGCCAGCCGTCCGGGGAATAGCAATCAGCCCCAGCATTTT. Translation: CASRPGNSNQPQHF.

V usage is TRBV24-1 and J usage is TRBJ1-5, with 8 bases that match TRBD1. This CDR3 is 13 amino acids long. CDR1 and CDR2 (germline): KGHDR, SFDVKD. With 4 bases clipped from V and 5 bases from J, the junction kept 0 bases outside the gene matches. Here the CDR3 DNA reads TGTGCCACCAGTGAGACAGGGGATCAGCCCCAGCATTTT. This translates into CATSETGDQPQHF.

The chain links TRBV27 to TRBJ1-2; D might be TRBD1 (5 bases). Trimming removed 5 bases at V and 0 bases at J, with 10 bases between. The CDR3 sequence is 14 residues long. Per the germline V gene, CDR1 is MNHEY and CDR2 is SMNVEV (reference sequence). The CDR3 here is CASSADRANYGYTF. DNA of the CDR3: TGTGCCAGCAGTGCTGACAGAGCTAACTATGGCTACACCTTC.

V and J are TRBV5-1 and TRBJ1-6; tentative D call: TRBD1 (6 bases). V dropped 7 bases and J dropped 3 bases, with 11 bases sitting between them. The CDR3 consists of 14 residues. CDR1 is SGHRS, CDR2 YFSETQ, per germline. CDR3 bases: TGCGCCAGCTCGAAGGGGGTCTATAATTCACCCCTCCACTTT. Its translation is CASSKGVYNSPLHF.

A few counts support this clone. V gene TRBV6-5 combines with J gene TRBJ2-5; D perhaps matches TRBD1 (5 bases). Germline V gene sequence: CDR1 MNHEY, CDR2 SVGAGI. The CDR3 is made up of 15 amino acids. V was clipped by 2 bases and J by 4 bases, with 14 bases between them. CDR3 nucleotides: TGTGCCAGCAGTTACACCTGGGGCAGGACAGAGACCCAGTACTTC. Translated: CASSYTWGRTETQYF.

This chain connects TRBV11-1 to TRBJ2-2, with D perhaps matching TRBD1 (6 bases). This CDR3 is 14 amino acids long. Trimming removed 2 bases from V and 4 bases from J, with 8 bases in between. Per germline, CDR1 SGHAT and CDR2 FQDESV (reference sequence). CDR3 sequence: CASSLNRATGELFF. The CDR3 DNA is TGTGCCAGCAGCTTAAACAGGGCCACCGGGGAGCTGTTTTTT.

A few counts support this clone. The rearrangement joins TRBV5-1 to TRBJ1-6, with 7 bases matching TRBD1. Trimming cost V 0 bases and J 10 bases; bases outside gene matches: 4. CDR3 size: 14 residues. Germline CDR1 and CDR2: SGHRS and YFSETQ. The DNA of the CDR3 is TGCGCCAGCAGCTTGGGGACAGGAGTATCACCCCTCCACTTT. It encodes CASSLGTGVSPLHF.

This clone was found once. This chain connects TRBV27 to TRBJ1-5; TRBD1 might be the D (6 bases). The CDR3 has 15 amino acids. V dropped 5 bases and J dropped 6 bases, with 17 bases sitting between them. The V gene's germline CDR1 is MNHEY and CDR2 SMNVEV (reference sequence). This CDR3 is CASSREGVGSQPQHF. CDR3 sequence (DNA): TGTGCCAGCAGTCGCGAGGGGGTAGGCAGTCAGCCCCAGCATTTT.